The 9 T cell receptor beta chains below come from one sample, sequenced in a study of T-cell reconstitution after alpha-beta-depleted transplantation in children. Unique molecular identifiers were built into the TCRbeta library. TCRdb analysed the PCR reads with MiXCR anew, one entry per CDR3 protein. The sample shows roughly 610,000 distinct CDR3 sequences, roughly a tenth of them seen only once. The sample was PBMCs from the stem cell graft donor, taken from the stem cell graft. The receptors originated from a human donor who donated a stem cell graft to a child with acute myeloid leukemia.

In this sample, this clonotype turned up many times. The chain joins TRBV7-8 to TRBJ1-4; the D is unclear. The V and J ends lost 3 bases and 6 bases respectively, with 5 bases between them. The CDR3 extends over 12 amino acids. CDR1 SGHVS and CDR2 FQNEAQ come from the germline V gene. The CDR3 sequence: CASSLSHEKLFF. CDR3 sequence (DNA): TGTGCCAGCAGCTTGTCCCATGAAAAACTGTTTTTT.

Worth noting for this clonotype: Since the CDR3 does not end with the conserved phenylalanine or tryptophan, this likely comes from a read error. The chain's CDR3 is CSAFRQPTNEKLFS. Here the CDR3 DNA reads TGCAGTGCGTTTCGACAACCAACTAATGAAAAACTGTTTTCT. The rearrangement links TRBV20-1 to TRBJ1-4; D unresolved. The CDR3 runs 14 residues. Germline V gene lookup returns CDR1 DFQATT and CDR2 SNEGSKA (reference sequence). With 6 bases removed from V and 0 bases from J, the gap between germline ends came to 11 bases.

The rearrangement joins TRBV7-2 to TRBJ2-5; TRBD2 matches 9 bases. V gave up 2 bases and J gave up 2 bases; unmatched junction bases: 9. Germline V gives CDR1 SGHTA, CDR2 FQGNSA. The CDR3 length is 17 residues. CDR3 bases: TGTGCCAGCAGCTTAATCGGGCTAGCGGGACTGCAAGAGACCCAGTACTTC. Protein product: CASSLIGLAGLQETQYF.

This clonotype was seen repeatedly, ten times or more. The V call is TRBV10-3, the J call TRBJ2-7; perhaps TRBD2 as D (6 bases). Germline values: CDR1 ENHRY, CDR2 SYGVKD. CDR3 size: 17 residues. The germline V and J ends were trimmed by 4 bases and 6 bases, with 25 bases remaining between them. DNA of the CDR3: TGTGCCATCAGTGGGACTACCTTAAACCGGAGGATGGCCGAGCAGTACTTC. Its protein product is CAISGTTLNRRMAEQYF.

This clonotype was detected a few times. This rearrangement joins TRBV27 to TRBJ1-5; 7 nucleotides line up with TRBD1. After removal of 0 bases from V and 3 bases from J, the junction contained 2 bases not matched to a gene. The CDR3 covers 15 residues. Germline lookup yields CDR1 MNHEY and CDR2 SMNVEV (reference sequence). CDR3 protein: CASSLSGQNNQPQHF. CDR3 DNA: TGTGCCAGCAGTTTATCGGGACAGAACAATCAGCCCCAGCATTTT.

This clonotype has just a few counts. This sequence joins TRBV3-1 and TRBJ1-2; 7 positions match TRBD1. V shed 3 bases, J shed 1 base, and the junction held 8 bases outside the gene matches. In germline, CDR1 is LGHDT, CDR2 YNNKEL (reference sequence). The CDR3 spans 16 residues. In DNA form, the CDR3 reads TGTGCCAGCAGCCACAAAAAGGGACAGATTAACTATGGCTACACCTTC. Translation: CASSHKKGQINYGYTF. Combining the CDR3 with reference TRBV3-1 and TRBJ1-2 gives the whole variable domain DTAVSQTPKYLVTQMGNDKSIKCEQNLGHDTMYWYKQDSKKFLKIMFSYNNKELIINETVPNRFSPKSPDKAHLNLHINSLELGDSAVYFCASSHKKGQINYGYTFGSGTRLTVV.

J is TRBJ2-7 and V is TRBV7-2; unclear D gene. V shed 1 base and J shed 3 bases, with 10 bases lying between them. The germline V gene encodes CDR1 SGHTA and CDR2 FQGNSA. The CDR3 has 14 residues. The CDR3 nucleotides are TGTGCCAGCAGCTTAGGAGTGTATCTCTACGAGCAGTACTTC. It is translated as CASSLGVYLYEQYF.

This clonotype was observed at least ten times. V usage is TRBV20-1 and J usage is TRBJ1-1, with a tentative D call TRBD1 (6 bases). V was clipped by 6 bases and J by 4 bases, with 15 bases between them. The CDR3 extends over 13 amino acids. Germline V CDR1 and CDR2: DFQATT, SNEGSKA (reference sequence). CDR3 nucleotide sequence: TGCAGTGCCACAAGGGGGTCGGGCACTGAAGCTTTCTTT. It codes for CSATRGSGTEAFF.

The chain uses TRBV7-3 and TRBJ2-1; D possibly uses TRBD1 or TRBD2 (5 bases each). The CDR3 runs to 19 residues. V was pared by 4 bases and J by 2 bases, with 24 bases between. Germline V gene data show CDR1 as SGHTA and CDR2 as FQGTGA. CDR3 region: CASSSQGATLREAYNEQFF. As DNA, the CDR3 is TGTGCCAGCAGCTCGCAAGGGGCCACTCTCCGGGAAGCCTACAATGAGCAGTTCTTC.